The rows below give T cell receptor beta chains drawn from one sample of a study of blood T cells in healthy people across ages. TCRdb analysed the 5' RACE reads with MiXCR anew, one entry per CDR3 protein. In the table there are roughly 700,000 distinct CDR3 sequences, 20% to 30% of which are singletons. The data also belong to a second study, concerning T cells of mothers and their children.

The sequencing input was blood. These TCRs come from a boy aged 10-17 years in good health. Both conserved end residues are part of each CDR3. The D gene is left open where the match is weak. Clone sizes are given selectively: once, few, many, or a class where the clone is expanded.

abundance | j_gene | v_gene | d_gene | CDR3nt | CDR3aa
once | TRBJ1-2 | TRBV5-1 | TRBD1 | TGCGCCAGCAGCTTCGCAGGGGGCTATGGCTACACCTTC | CASSFAGGYGYTF
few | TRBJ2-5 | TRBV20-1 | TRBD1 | TGCAGTGCCACGGACAGGGGGCGAGACAGCGGGGAGACCCAGTACTTC | CSATDRGRDSGETQYF
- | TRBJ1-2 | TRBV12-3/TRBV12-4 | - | TGTGCCAGCAGCTACATCCTACAGGGTTTGCATGGCTACACCTTC | CASSYILQGLHGYTF
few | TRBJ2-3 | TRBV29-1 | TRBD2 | TGCAGCGTTGCGACTAGCGGGACAGATACGCAGTATTTT | CSVATSGTDTQYF
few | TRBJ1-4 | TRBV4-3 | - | TGCGCCAGCAGCCAAGACCGAAGTGCAGGGTCGAATGAAAAACTGTTTTTT | CASSQDRSAGSNEKLFF
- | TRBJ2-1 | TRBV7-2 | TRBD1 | TGTGCCAGCAGATTAGGACAGGGGGCCAGGGAGCAGTTCTTC | CASRLGQGAREQFF
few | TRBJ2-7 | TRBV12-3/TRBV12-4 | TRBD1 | TGTGCCAGCAGCCGGACCGGACAGGGGGCGGGCGAGCAGTACTTC | CASSRTGQGAGEQYF
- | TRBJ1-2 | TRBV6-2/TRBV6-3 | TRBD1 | TGTGCCAGCAGTTACCAGGGGGCCAGCTATGGCTACACCTTC | CASSYQGASYGYTF
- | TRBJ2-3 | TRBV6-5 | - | TGTGCCAGCAGTTACTCAGGGACAGATACGCAGTATTTT | CASSYSGTDTQYF
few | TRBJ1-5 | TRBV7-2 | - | TGTGCCAGCAGCTTAGGACGGGGCAATAGCAATCAGCCCCAGCATTTT | CASSLGRGNSNQPQHF
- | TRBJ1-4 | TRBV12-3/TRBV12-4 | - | TGTGCCAGCAGTCGGTCGACAGGATGGGAAGAAAAACTGTTTTTT | CASSRSTGWEEKLFF
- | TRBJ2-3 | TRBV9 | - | TGTGCCAGCAGCGTAGAGGTGGCCACAGATACGCAGTATTTT | CASSVEVATDTQYF
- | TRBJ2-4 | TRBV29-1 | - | TGCAGCGTTGCCTTAATAGACATTCAGTACTTC | CSVALIDIQYF
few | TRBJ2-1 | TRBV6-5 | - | TGTGCCAGCAACCTTCACAATGAGCAGTTCTTC | CASNLHNEQFF
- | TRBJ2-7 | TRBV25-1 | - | TGTGCCAGCAGTGAATCCCTTACTGGCGAGCAGTACTTC | CASSESLTGEQYF
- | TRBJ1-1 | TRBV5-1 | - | TGCGCCAGCAGCTTGCCTCCCAACGGGGGCACTGAAGCTTTCTTT | CASSLPPNGGTEAFF
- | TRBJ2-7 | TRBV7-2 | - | TGTGCCAGCAGCCCGGCGGGACCCCTGACCGAGCAGTACTTC | CASSPAGPLTEQYF
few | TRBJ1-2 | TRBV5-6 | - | TGTGCCAGCAGCCAGATTAACAGCTATGGCTACACCTTC | CASSQINSYGYTF
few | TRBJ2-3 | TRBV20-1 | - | TGCAGCCCACTAGACACCTCTAGCACAGATACGCAGTATTTT | CSPLDTSSTDTQYF
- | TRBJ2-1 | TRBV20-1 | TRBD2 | TGCAGTGCCAGCAACACCGGGACTAGCGGGGGTCTAGCCTACAATGAGCAGTTCTTC | CSASNTGTSGGLAYNEQFF
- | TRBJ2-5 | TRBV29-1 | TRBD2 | TGCAGCGTTGGGGGACTAGCGGGAGAGTACCAAGAGACCCAGTACTTC | CSVGGLAGEYQETQYF
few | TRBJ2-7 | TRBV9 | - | TGTGCCAGCAGCGTAGATGGGGACGACTACGAGCAGTACTTC | CASSVDGDDYEQYF
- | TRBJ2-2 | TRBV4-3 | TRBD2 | TGCGCCAGCAGCGGGGGACTACCCTCAACCGGGGAGCTGTTTTTT | CASSGGLPSTGELFF
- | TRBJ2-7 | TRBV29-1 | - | TGCAGCGTTGAAGCTGCTCGCAACGAGCAGTACTTC | CSVEAARNEQYF
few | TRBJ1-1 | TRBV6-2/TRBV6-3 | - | TGTGCCAGCAGTTACTCCGGGCGGCCTGAAGCTTTCTTT | CASSYSGRPEAFF
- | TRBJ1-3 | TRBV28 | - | TGTGCCAGCAGTTATCCCGGGCCAGGGGCAGGAAACACCATATATTTT | CASSYPGPGAGNTIYF
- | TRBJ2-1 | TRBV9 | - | TGTGCCAGCAGCTCTGGGGTAACTACAAATGAGCAGTTCTTC | CASSSGVTTNEQFF
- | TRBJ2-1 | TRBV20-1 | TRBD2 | TGCAGTGCTAGGGAACGGGAGGGTTGGGATGAGCAGTTCTTC | CSAREREGWDEQFF
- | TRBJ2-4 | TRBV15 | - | TGTGCCACCAGCGAATCAGACCGCATTCAGTACTTC | CATSESDRIQYF
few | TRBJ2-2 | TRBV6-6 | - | TGTGCCAGCAGGCCGGGACAATTATACACCGGGGAGCTGTTTTTT | CASRPGQLYTGELFF
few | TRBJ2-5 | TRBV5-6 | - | TGTGCCAGCAGCTTGGAACCAGGGCGGGGCTGGGAGACCCAGTACTTC | CASSLEPGRGWETQYF
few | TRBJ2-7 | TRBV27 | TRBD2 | TGTGCCAGCACCGAATCGGGACTAGGAGTCTACGAGCAGTACTTC | CASTESGLGVYEQYF
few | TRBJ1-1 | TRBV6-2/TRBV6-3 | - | TGTGCCAGCAGTTTTCGGACCTCCCTGAAAGCTTTCTTT | CASSFRTSLKAFF
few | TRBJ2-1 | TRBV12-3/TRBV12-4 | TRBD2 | TGTGCCAGCACCCTAGCGGGGGAGAGAAATGAGCAGTTCTTC | CASTLAGERNEQFF
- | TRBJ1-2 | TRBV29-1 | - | TGCAGCGTTGAGGGCGGACTCTCCTATGGCTACACCTTC | CSVEGGLSYGYTF
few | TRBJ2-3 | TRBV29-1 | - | TGCAGCGTTGAAGGCCGGCTTAGCACAGATACGCAGTATTTT | CSVEGRLSTDTQYF
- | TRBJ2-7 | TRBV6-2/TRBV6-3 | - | TGTGCCAGCAGTTACTCGGGCAGATCCTACGAGCAGTACTTC | CASSYSGRSYEQYF
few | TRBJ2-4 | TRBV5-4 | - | TGTGCCAGCAGCTTCAGCGCACAAAACATTCAGTACTTC | CASSFSAQNIQYF
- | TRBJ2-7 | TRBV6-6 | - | TGTGCCAGCAGGGATGGACAGTCCTACGAGCAGTACTTC | CASRDGQSYEQYF
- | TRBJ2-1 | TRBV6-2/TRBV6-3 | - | TGTGCCAGCAGTTACGGACAGTCCTACAATGAGCAGTTCTTC | CASSYGQSYNEQFF
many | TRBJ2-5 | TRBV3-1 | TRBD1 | TGTGCCAGCAGCCAAGCGAGGGGCAGGGGGGAGACCCAGTACTTC | CASSQARGRGETQYF
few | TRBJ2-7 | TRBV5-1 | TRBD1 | TGCGCCAGCAGCTTGCTGTACAGGGGCCCTTACGAGCAGTACTTC | CASSLLYRGPYEQYF
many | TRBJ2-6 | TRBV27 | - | TGTGCCAGCAGCCCGAGACAGGGAGGTGACTCTGGGGCCAACGTCCTGACTTTC | CASSPRQGGDSGANVLTF
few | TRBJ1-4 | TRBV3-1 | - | TGTGCCAGCAGCCAGTGGGGGGGGACTGAAAAACTGTTTTTT | CASSQWGGTEKLFF
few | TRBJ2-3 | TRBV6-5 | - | TGTGCCAGCAGACTGGACTATAACACAGATACGCAGTATTTT | CASRLDYNTDTQYF
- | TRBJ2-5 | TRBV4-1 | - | TGCGCCAGCAGCCAAGTTTATCAGGGGCCGGGGACCCAGTACTTC | CASSQVYQGPGTQYF
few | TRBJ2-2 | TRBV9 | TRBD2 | TGTGCCAGCAGCGTAGAAGACGGGGGGGCGTCCGGGGAGCTGTTTTTT | CASSVEDGGASGELFF
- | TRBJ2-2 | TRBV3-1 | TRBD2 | TGTGCCAGCAGCCAACTAGCGGGGCGCCAATCGAACACCGGGGAGCTGTTTTTT | CASSQLAGRQSNTGELFF
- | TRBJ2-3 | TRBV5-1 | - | TGCGCCAGCAGCTTGGAGGCGACTAGGGCGGATACGCAGTATTTT | CASSLEATRADTQYF
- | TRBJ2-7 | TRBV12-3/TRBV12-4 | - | TGTGCCAGCAGTTCTTTATACTCCTACGAGCAGTACTTC | CASSSLYSYEQYF
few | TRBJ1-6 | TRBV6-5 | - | TGTGCCAGCAGTTACTCGGTAGGGGGGGGATCACCCCTCCACTTT | CASSYSVGGGSPLHF
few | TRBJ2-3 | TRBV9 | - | TGTGCCAGCAGCGTAGGTACTCACACAGATACGCAGTATTTT | CASSVGTHTDTQYF
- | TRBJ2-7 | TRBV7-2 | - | TGTGCCAGCAGCTTAGTGGCAGCCTACGAGCAGTACTTC | CASSLVAAYEQYF
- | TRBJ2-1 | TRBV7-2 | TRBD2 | TGTGCCAGCGGGGGGAGCGGGGGGTCCCACAATGAGCAGTTCTTC | CASGGSGGSHNEQFF
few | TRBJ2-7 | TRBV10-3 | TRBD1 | TGTGCCATCAGTGAACCGGGACAGGCCTCCTACGAGCAGTACTTC | CAISEPGQASYEQYF